The T cell receptor (beta chain) described here comes from a study of vaccination effects on CD4 cells after COVID-19. Antigen-specific CD4+ T cells were expanded (with viral peptide pools) by the ViraFEST assay ahead of sequencing. Following an approximately 10-day culture, CD4+ T cells were purified. Each person got two doses of an mRNA SARS-CoV-2 vaccine, BNT162b2 or mRNA-1273. Germline assignment: CDR1 MGHRA and CDR2 YSYEKL. After removal of 4 bases from V and 0 bases from J, the junction contained 2 bases not matched to a gene. CDR3 size: 15 residues. Libraries were prepared by immunoSEQ multiplex PCR; TCRdb keeps only in-frame clonotypes and omits some of them. Here the sample spans around 30,000 clones, more than 60% being singletons. In regard to this clone: Its antigen is not known.

This clonotype was sampled from a human donor who received a COVID-19 vaccine. The sequencing used CD4+ T cells from PBMCs cultured with HCoV-NL63 spike peptides, collected after COVID-19 vaccination. This chain uses TRBV4-1 with TRBJ2-2; TRBD2 agrees at 7 bases. The CDR3 coding sequence is TGCGCCAGCAGCCGGGGGGGAACGAACACCGGGGAGCTGTTTTTT. Translating gives CASSRGGTNTGELFF.